One T cell receptor beta chain is described in this entry. This specimen belongs to a study of blood T cell repertoires in COVID-19. TCRdb's table, derived via immunoSEQ multiplex PCR, lists solely in-frame clones and lacks some. The sample consists of over 85,000 clones, about 82% of them appearing once. Germline V CDR1 and CDR2: MNHEY, SVGAGI. Trimming took 6 bases from V and 4 from J; bases not matched to a gene: 2. The CDR3 is made up of 13 amino acids. V is TRBV6-5 and J is TRBJ2-7; TRBD1 matches at 11 bases. This clonotype originated in a man over 45 with acute or convalescent COVID-19. Material for sequencing was peripheral blood. The CDR3 reads CASRGQGAYEQYF. CDR3 coding DNA: TGTGCCAGCAGAGGACAGGGGGCGTACGAGCAGTACTTC.